This paragraph covers one TCR beta chain sequence. This specimen comes from a study of T-cell memory formation after mild COVID-19. Germline CDR1 is SQVTM and CDR2 is ANQGSEA. With 2 bases removed from V and 4 bases from J, the gap between germline ends came to 8 bases. This CDR3 contains 12 residues. TCRdb reprocessed the 5' RACE reads via MiXCR and lists one record per CDR3 protein. The sample gives 140,000 to 150,000 distinct CDR3 sequences, under 30% of which show up once; around 22% is in the top ten. Sequencing was done on a sample of PBMCs or a T cell subset sorted from them (not recorded which). The TCR originated in an adult woman who had mild COVID-19 (a few samples of this study predate the infection). Cell type and time point are not known. The gene calls are TRBV29-1 and TRBJ1-2; D is uncertain. The CDR3 spells CSVETAGYGYTF. The CDR3 region has the DNA TGCAGCGTTGAAACCGCTGGCTATGGCTACACCTTC.